Following are 18 T cell receptor beta chains from one sample sequenced in a study of PD-L1 blockade in urothelial cancer. Libraries were prepared by immunoSEQ multiplex PCR; TCRdb keeps only in-frame clonotypes and omits some of them. The sample carries approximately 65,000 clones, roughly 89% recorded once. The sample consisted of PBMCs, taken around atezolizumab (anti-PD-L1) treatment. These receptors came from a man in his 60s with urothelial cancer.

In its sample, this clone was seen once. V usage is TRBV28 and J usage is TRBJ1-1; D unclear. Germline values: CDR1 MDHEN, CDR2 SYDVKM. CDR3 length equals 10 residues. V was clipped by 10 bases and J by 8 bases, with 11 bases between them. The CDR3 nucleotides read TGTGCCACCGAGGCGGTGGAAGCTTTCTTT. Translated: CATEAVEAFF.

The V and J genes are TRBV7-9 and TRBJ2-5, with 13 bases aligning to TRBD2. CDR3 size: 17 residues. Germline V CDR1 and CDR2: SEHNR, FQNEAQ (reference sequence). V was pared by 5 bases and J by 4 bases, with 10 bases of the junction left unmatched. CDR3 in amino acids: CASSLTERLAGGETQYF. In DNA, the CDR3 is TGTGCCAGCAGCCTCACCGAGAGACTAGCGGGGGGAGAGACCCAGTACTTC.

The V and J genes are TRBV21-1 and TRBJ2-7; the table assigns TRBD2, which was not confirmed against the DNA. TRBV21-1 corresponds to a pseudogene. The length of the CDR3 is 14 residues. The CDR3 sequence is CASSPGLAGHEQYF. In nucleotides, the CDR3 is TGTGCCAGCAGCCCGGGACTAGCGGGACACGAGCAGTACTTC.

The V call is TRBV5-1, the J call TRBJ2-2; 7 bases line up with TRBD1. The germline V gene encodes CDR1 SGHRS and CDR2 YFSETQ. V was clipped by 4 bases and J by 2 bases; unmatched bases: 8. The CDR3 totals 16 residues. CDR3 coding DNA: TGCGCCAGCAGCAATTACGGACAGGAAAACACCGGGGAGCTGTTTTTT. Translating it yields CASSNYGQENTGELFF.

The rearrangement links TRBV5-1 to TRBJ2-1; D is perhaps TRBD1 (5 bases). CDR1 and CDR2 from the germline V gene are SGHRS and YFSETQ. CDR3 length: 14 residues. The V end lost 5 bases, the J end lost 2 bases, and 11 bases lay between the germline ends. The CDR3 coding sequence is TGCGCCAGCAGGCAGGGTTCGGCCTACAATGAGCAGTTCTTC. Translated, it gives CASRQGSAYNEQFF. Full variable domain (outside the CDR3, taken from reference TRBV5-1 and TRBJ2-1): KAGVTQTPRYLIKTRGQQVTLSCSPISGHRSVSWYQQTPGQGLQFLFEYFSETQRNKGNFPGRFSGRQFSNSRSEMNVSTLELGDSALYLCASRQGSAYNEQFFGPGTRLTVL.

This chain joins TRBV5-1 and TRBJ1-5; a weak D match, TRBD1 (6 bases). Germline assignment: CDR1 SGHRS and CDR2 YFSETQ. Between the trimmed V and J ends, which lost 0 bases and 2 bases, there was a span of 6 bases. CDR3 length equals 14 residues. Written as DNA, the CDR3 is TGCGCCAGCAGCTTGGAGGGGGGCAATCAGCCCCAGCATTTT. The encoded protein is CASSLEGGNQPQHF.

With respect to this clone: The junction does not match germline at one end; this may be a read error. V usage is TRBV28 and J usage is TRBJ2-1; D is unclear. The CDR3 is 13 residues long. The germline V gene encodes CDR1 MDHEN and CDR2 SYDVKM. The CDR3 sequence is CASSAPSNNEQFF. For the CDR3, the DNA is TGTGCCAGCAGTGCGCCCTCCAACAATGAGCAGTTCTTC.

The chain has TRBV13 and TRBJ2-3; 7 bases are a match to TRBD2. The V segment lost 5 bases and the J segment 1 base; nucleotides outside the gene matches: 12. This CDR3 is built from 17 residues. Germline CDR1 is PRHDT and CDR2 is FYEKMQ (reference sequence). CDR3 amino acids: CASSAARDLAGTDTQYF. CDR3 sequence (DNA): TGTGCCAGCAGCGCAGCCCGAGACCTAGCGGGCACAGATACGCAGTATTTT. The complete variable domain, with remaining parts taken from reference TRBV13 and TRBJ2-3, reads AAGVIQSPRHLIKEKRETATLKCYPIPRHDTVYWYQQGPGQDPQFLISFYEKMQSDKGSIPDRFSAQQFSDYHSELNMSSLELGDSALYFCASSAARDLAGTDTQYFGPGTRLTVL.

The gene calls are TRBV6-5 and TRBJ2-3; D is perhaps TRBD1 (6 bases). Germline V gene sequence: CDR1 MNHEY, CDR2 SVGAGI. The CDR3 has 15 amino acids. Trimming stripped 2 bases from V and 7 bases from J, with 16 bases between. The CDR3: CASSYTVQGTNTQYF. The CDR3 bases are TGTGCCAGCAGTTACACCGTCCAGGGGACAAATACGCAGTATTTT.

As DNA, the CDR3 is TGTGCCAGCAGTCAGAGTAGCAATAACTATGGCTACACCTTC. Translating gives CASSQSSNNYGYTF. The chain uses TRBV28 and TRBJ1-2; no reliable D call. This CDR3 contains 14 residues. V was pared by 5 bases and J by 1 base, with 11 bases between. Germline CDR1 and CDR2: MDHEN and SYDVKM.

V is TRBV14 and J is TRBJ2-7; the D gene is possibly TRBD1 (5 bases). Trimming left V 4 bases short and J 2 bases short, with 12 bases between. CDR3 size: 14 residues. Germline V lookup: CDR1 SGHDN, CDR2 FVKESK. Written as DNA, the CDR3 is TGTGCCAGCAGCCTTGCGACAGTCACCTACGAGCAGTACTTC. Translated: CASSLATVTYEQYF.

The V gene is TRBV6-6, the J gene TRBJ1-3; weak D call: TRBD1 (6 bases). The V end was cut by 7 bases, the J end by 2 bases, with 9 bases between. The germline V gene has CDR1 MNHNY and CDR2 SVGAGI (reference sequence). The CDR3 loop spans 13 amino acids. CDR3 sequence (DNA): TGTGCCAGCAAAGGGGGAACTGGAAACACCATATATTTT. It translates to CASKGGTGNTIYF.

This chain links TRBV2 with TRBJ1-1; 7 positions match TRBD1. There are 12 residues in the CDR3. V lost 3 bases and J lost 11; bases outside the gene matches: 6. The germline CDR1 and CDR2 sequences are SNHLY and FYNNEI. The CDR3 nucleotides are TGTGCCAGCAGTGAGAGGGGGCCTTGGGCTTTCTTT. Its protein is CASSERGPWAFF.

The chain has TRBV28 and TRBJ2-7; D remains unclear. The V end lost 8 bases, the J end lost 3 bases, and 8 bases lay between the germline ends. The CDR3 runs 11 residues. CDR1 and CDR2 from the germline V gene are MDHEN and SYDVKM. The CDR3 DNA reads TGTGCCAGCGCGACTTACTACGAGCAGTACTTC. This gives the protein CASATYYEQYF.

This clone came up once. V usage is TRBV18 and J usage is TRBJ2-5; a possible D gene is TRBD2 (6 bases). This CDR3 comprises 15 residues. Germline V gene lookup returns CDR1 KGHSH and CDR2 LQKENI. The ends were cut back, 1 base at V and 3 bases at J, with 12 bases in the middle. The CDR3 DNA reads TGTGCCAGCTCACCACTGGCACTAGCAGAAGAGACCCAGTACTTC. Translation gives CASSPLALAEETQYF.

The genes are TRBV6-6 and TRBJ2-7, with D perhaps matching TRBD1 (5 bases). Germline V gene sequence: CDR1 MNHNY, CDR2 SVGAGI (reference sequence). This CDR3 contains 12 residues. Trimming removed 8 bases at V and 3 bases at J, with 11 bases between. CDR3 in DNA: TGTGCCAGCGGGGCAGGCGACTACGAGCAGTACTTC. This encodes CASGAGDYEQYF.

As DNA, the CDR3 is TGTGCCAGCAGTCTGCAGGGGATCTATGGCTACACCTTC. This translates into CASSLQGIYGYTF. The chain combines TRBV6-5 with TRBJ1-2; D is possibly TRBD1 (6 bases). V lost 5 bases and J lost 4, with 11 bases in between. The CDR3 has 13 residues. In germline, CDR1 is MNHEY, CDR2 SVGAGI.

V is TRBV6-1 and J is TRBJ1-5, with D possibly matching TRBD1 (5 bases). The germline CDR1 and CDR2 sequences are MNHNS and SASEGT. This CDR3 has 16 amino acids. V was clipped by 2 bases and J by 0 bases, with 11 bases between them. CDR3 in amino acids: CASSESGFYSNQPQHF. The CDR3 DNA reads TGTGCCAGCAGTGAATCAGGGTTCTATAGCAATCAGCCCCAGCATTTT.